This passage covers 23 T cell receptor beta chains from one sample sequenced in a study of T cells in Graves' hyperthyroidism and ophthalmopathy. From RNA transcripts, TCR beta CDR3 regions were amplified. The HTBI primer set served for first-round RT-PCR of the TCR CDR3. TCRdb reprocessed the multiplex PCR reads with MiXCR, giving one entry per CDR3 protein. The table includes 450,000 to 500,000 distinct CDR3 sequences, approximately 23% detected once. Sequenced sample: blood. Every receptor here comes from a woman aged 70-85 years with Graves' ophthalmopathy.

This clonotype was picked up a small number of times. The J gene is TRBJ2-3, the V gene TRBV30; D is perhaps TRBD2 (6 bases). Germline V CDR1 and CDR2: GTSNPN, SVGIG (reference sequence). The CDR3 covers 14 residues. V lost 0 bases and J 4 bases, leaving 11 bases between the germline ends. The CDR3 region is CAWSVPGLPDTQYF. CDR3 bases: TGTGCCTGGAGTGTTCCGGGACTTCCAGATACGCAGTATTTT.

The rearrangement joins TRBV6-1 to TRBJ2-3; weak D call: TRBD2 (6 bases). The CDR3 runs to 14 residues. Germline CDR1 and CDR2: MNHNS and SASEGT. V lost 6 bases to trimming and J lost 3 bases, with 13 bases between them. The CDR3, as DNA: TGTGCCAGCAGCCAGCCGGGGGTGACAGATACGCAGTATTTT. Protein product: CASSQPGVTDTQYF.

The chain combines TRBV27 with TRBJ2-1; D possibly corresponds to TRBD2 (6 bases). This CDR3 region has 14 residues. Trimming shortened V by 6 bases and J by 6 bases, and 15 bases separated the two germline ends. CDR1 and CDR2 (germline): MNHEY, SMNVEV (reference sequence). CDR3 in amino acids: CASRGPVGGNEQFF. CDR3 DNA sequence: TGTGCCAGCAGGGGCCCCGTGGGGGGCAATGAGCAGTTCTTC.

This chain links TRBV20-1 with TRBJ1-5; the D is unclear. The CDR3 covers 14 residues. Per the germline V gene, CDR1 is DFQATT and CDR2 is SNEGSKA (reference sequence). V was trimmed by 3 bases and J by 0 bases, leaving 9 bases between them. CDR3 region: CSARRANSNQPQHF. The CDR3 DNA reads as TGCAGTGCTAGGAGGGCGAATAGCAATCAGCCCCAGCATTTT.

The chain uses TRBV3-1 and TRBJ2-3; 9 nucleotides agree with TRBD1. Germline CDR1 is LGHDT and CDR2 is YNNKEL (reference sequence). CDR3 length: 15 residues. After removal of 4 bases from V and 5 bases from J, the junction contained 7 bases not matched to a gene. Here the CDR3 DNA reads TGTGCCAGCAGCCGACCGGGACAGGGCGGAGATACGCAGTATTTT. Residues: CASSRPGQGGDTQYF.

This clonotype was observed many times. This chain joins TRBV12-3 or TRBV12-4 and TRBJ1-4; 8 bases agree with TRBD1. J gave up 8 bases and V 3 bases, and 5 bases lay outside the gene matches. There are 14 residues in the CDR3. Written as DNA, the CDR3 is TGTGCCAGCAGTTTGGCAGGGGGCGAGGAAAAACTGTTTTTT. Residues: CASSLAGGEEKLFF.

This clonotype was recorded many times. V is TRBV2 and J is TRBJ2-1, with TRBD1 matching over 7 bases. Looked up from germline, CDR1 is SNHLY and CDR2 is FYNNEI. V trimming: 8 bases; J trimming: 7 bases; junction bases outside the gene matches: 14. CDR3 size: 15 residues. The CDR3 is CASEWGRGRGNEQFF. CDR3 bases: TGTGCCAGCGAATGGGGCCGGGGCAGGGGGAATGAGCAGTTCTTC.

Many counts were recorded for this clonotype. This chain links TRBV6-1 with TRBJ1-1; D gene uncertain. CDR3 length: 12 amino acids. Germline-derived CDR1 and CDR2 are MNHNS and SASEGT. V was trimmed by 6 bases and J by 8 bases, leaving 13 bases between them. This CDR3 is CASRTGPREAFF. The CDR3 region has the DNA TGTGCCAGCAGGACCGGGCCCAGAGAAGCTTTCTTT.

This rearrangement joins TRBV25-1 to TRBJ2-5; TRBD1 is a possible D gene (6 bases). CDR3 length equals 16 residues. Trimming took off 5 bases at V and 4 bases at J, with 20 bases between the two ends. CDR1 is MGHDK, CDR2 SYGVNS, per germline. The CDR3 DNA is TGTGCCAGCAGTAGTACAGGGTTTAGGGTGTCAGAGACCCAGTACTTC. This codes for CASSSTGFRVSETQYF.

V is TRBV6-1 and J is TRBJ1-2; D not resolved. Trimming shortened V by 6 bases and J by 4 bases, and 15 bases separated the two germline ends. The germline CDR1 and CDR2 sequences are MNHNS and SASEGT. The CDR3 contains 14 residues. The CDR3 here is CASSPEARGYGYTF. CDR3 DNA: TGTGCCAGCAGCCCGGAGGCAAGAGGCTATGGCTACACCTTC.

Many counts were recorded for this clonotype. The V gene is TRBV11-2, the J gene TRBJ2-5; a possible D gene is TRBD1 (5 bases). CDR3 length equals 12 residues. V was pared by 4 bases and J by 5 bases, with 8 bases between. Germline V gene data show CDR1 as SGHAT and CDR2 as FQNNGV. CDR3 sequence: CASSSHRETQYF. The CDR3 bases are TGTGCCAGCAGCTCACACAGGGAGACCCAGTACTTC.

In this sample, this clonotype turned up many times. The chain recombines TRBV27 with TRBJ1-1; possibly TRBD1 for D (5 bases). This CDR3 region has 14 residues. V gave up 5 bases and J gave up 3 bases, with 13 bases separating them. Germline CDR1 MNHEY, CDR2 SMNVEV (reference sequence). The CDR3 spells CASSQSRGYTEAFF. DNA of the CDR3: TGTGCCAGCAGTCAGAGTCGGGGGTACACTGAAGCTTTCTTT.

V is TRBV30 and J is TRBJ1-1, with D uncertain. This CDR3 contains 10 residues. In germline, CDR1 is GTSNPN, CDR2 SVGIG (reference sequence). Here the CDR3 reads CVCRNTEAFF. The CDR3 coding sequence is TGTGTCTGCCGGAACACTGAAGCTTTCTTT.

The chain employs TRBV5-1 and TRBJ2-5, with 11 bases aligning to TRBD1. V lost 3 bases and J lost 4; bases outside the gene matches: 8. The CDR3 sequence is 16 residues long. Germline CDR1 SGHRS, CDR2 YFSETQ. The CDR3 region is CASSSNPGTGGETQYF. In nucleotides, the CDR3 is TGCGCCAGCAGCTCCAACCCCGGGACAGGGGGAGAGACCCAGTACTTC. The entire variable domain, with the rest obtained from reference TRBV5-1 and TRBJ2-5, is as follows: KAGVTQTPRYLIKTRGQQVTLSCSPISGHRSVSWYQQTPGQGLQFLFEYFSETQRNKGNFPGRFSGRQFSNSRSEMNVSTLELGDSALYLCASSSNPGTGGETQYFGPGTRLLVL.

In this sample, this clonotype turned up many times. This chain joins TRBV7-2 and TRBJ2-5; 15 positions match TRBD2. This CDR3 is 17 amino acids long. Germline CDR1 reads SGHTA; CDR2 reads FQGNSA. The V segment lost 4 bases and the J segment 3 bases; nucleotides outside the gene matches: 6. CDR3 nucleotides: TGTGCCAGCAGCTCACCTTGGACTAGCGGGGGGGAAGAGACCCAGTACTTC. Its protein is CASSSPWTSGGEETQYF.

The rearrangement links TRBV7-8 to TRBJ2-3; TRBD1 is a possible D gene (5 bases). Per germline, CDR1 SGHVS and CDR2 FQNEAQ. V gave up 5 bases and J gave up 2 bases, with 20 bases separating them. The CDR3 runs 17 residues. CDR3 bases: TGTGCCAGCAGCAAACCTATACAGGCAATCCTCACAGATACGCAGTATTTT. The encoded protein is CASSKPIQAILTDTQYF.

This clonotype appeared a few times. The chain employs TRBV30 and TRBJ2-7; D is unclear. V lost 3 bases, J lost 2 bases, and 14 bases lay in between. The CDR3 totals 14 residues. Germline lookup yields CDR1 GTSNPN and CDR2 SVGIG (reference sequence). The CDR3 spells CAWRNRLAAYEQYF. For the CDR3, the DNA is TGTGCCTGGAGGAATAGGCTCGCCGCCTACGAGCAGTACTTC.

Many counts were recorded for this clonotype. The genes are TRBV20-1 and TRBJ1-5, with 8 bases that match TRBD1. This CDR3 has 14 amino acids. Unmatched junction bases numbered 3, after V lost 4 bases and J lost 1 base. The germline V gene has CDR1 DFQATT and CDR2 SNEGSKA (reference sequence). The CDR3 sequence: CSAKDRVSNQPQHF. Here the CDR3 DNA reads TGCAGTGCTAAGGACAGGGTGAGCAATCAGCCCCAGCATTTT.

The gene calls are TRBV7-9 and TRBJ2-5; TRBD2 matches 7 bases. Per germline, CDR1 SEHNR and CDR2 FQNEAQ (reference sequence). This CDR3 comprises 15 residues. After removal of 4 bases from V and 5 bases from J, the junction contained 10 bases not matched to a gene. CDR3 protein: CASSSLPLAQETQYF. The CDR3 nucleotides are TGTGCCAGCAGCTCCCTCCCACTAGCGCAGGAGACCCAGTACTTC. Together with reference TRBV7-9 and TRBJ2-5, the CDR3 gives the full variable domain: DTGVSQNPRHKITKRGQNVTFRCDPISEHNRLYWYRQTLGQGPEFLTYFQNEAQLEKSRLLSDRFSAERPKGSFSTLEIQRTEQGDSAMYLCASSSLPLAQETQYFGPGTRLLVL.

This chain uses TRBV6-4 with TRBJ1-1; no clear D gene. Germline CDR1 reads MRHNA; CDR2 reads SNTAGT. The CDR3 is 10 residues long. V dropped 2 bases and J dropped 7 bases, with 2 bases sitting between them. CDR3 nucleotide sequence: TGTGCCAGCAGTGACCTTGAAGCTTTCTTT. It is translated as CASSDLEAFF.

This clonotype was seen a few times. The rearrangement uses TRBV20-1 and TRBJ1-1, with TRBD1 matching 9 bases. Unmatched junction bases numbered 8, after V lost 6 bases and J lost 0 bases. Per the germline V gene, CDR1 is DFQATT and CDR2 is SNEGSKA (reference sequence). The CDR3 is made up of 15 amino acids. CDR3 protein: CSARAGQGVNTEAFF. DNA for the CDR3: TGCAGTGCCCGAGCGGGACAGGGAGTGAACACTGAAGCTTTCTTT.

This clonotype was found a few times. J is TRBJ1-4 and V is TRBV5-1; possible D gene TRBD1, 6 bases. The CDR3 extends over 16 amino acids. Germline values: CDR1 SGHRS, CDR2 YFSETQ. V was trimmed by 4 bases and J by 3 bases, leaving 16 bases between them. The CDR3 loop is CASSEGHSGANEKLFF. CDR3 bases: TGCGCCAGCAGCGAGGGACACTCCGGGGCTAATGAAAAACTGTTTTTT.

The chain couples TRBV18 to TRBJ2-7; the match to TRBD1 covers 10 bases. CDR1 and CDR2 (germline): KGHSH, LQKENI. The junction had 5 bases not matched to a gene; V was cut back by 3 bases and J by 3 bases. CDR3 length equals 15 residues. The CDR3, as DNA: TGTGCCAGCTCACCCGGGACAGGGGTCAACTACGAGCAGTACTTC. This gives the protein CASSPGTGVNYEQYF.